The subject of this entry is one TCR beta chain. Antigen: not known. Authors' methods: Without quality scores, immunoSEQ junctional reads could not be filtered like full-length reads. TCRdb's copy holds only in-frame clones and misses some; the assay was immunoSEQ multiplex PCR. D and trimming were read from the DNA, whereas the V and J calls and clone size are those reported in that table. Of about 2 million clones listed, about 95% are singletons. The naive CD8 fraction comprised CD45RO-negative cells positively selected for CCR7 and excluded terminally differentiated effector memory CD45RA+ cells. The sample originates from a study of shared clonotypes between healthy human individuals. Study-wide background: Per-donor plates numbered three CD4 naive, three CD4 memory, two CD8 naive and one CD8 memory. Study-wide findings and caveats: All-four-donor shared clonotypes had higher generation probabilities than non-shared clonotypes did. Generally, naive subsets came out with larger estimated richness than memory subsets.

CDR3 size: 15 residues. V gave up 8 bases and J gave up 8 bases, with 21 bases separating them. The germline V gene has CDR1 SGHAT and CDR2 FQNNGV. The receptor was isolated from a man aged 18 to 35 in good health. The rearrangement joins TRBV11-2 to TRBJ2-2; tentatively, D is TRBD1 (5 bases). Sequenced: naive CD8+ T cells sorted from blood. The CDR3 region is CASAPRKGLGGELFF. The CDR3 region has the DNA TGTGCCAGCGCACCCCGGAAGGGGCTCGGGGGGGAGCTGTTTTTT.